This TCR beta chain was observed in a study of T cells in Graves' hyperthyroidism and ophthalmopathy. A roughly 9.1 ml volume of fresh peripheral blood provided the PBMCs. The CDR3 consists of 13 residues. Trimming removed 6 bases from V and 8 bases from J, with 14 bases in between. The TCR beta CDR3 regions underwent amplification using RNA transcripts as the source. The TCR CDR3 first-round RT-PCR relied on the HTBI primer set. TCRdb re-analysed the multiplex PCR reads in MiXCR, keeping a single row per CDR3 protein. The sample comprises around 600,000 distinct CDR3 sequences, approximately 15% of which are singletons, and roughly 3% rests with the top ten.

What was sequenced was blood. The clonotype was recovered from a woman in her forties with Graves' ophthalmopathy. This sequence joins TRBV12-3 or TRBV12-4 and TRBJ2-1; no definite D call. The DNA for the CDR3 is TGTGCCAGCAGGGGTCCTAGGGCCGATGAGCAGTTCTTC. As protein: CASRGPRADEQFF.